These 9 T cell receptor beta chains were sequenced from one sample in a study of OX40 agonist ivuxolimab in advanced cancers. TCRdb's copy holds only in-frame clones and misses some; the assay was immunoSEQ multiplex PCR. The table has 70,000 to 75,000 clones, 65% to 90% seen once. Sample: CD4+ or CD8+ T cells sorted from blood, taken in a trial of the OX40 agonist ivuxolimab. Source of these receptors: an adult with an advanced solid tumor such as melanoma, head and neck, liver or kidney cancer.

The chain combines TRBV7-8 with TRBJ1-2; D might be TRBD1 (6 bases). The CDR3 spans 13 residues. CDR1 SGHVS and CDR2 FQNEAQ come from the germline V gene. Trimming stripped 5 bases from V and 2 bases from J, with 9 bases between. The DNA for the CDR3 is TGTGCCAGCAGCCGACAGGAAAACTATGGCTACACCTTC. This sequence encodes CASSRQENYGYTF.

On this clone itself: The junction shows a germline mismatch at one end, possibly a read error. The chain links TRBV6-6 to TRBJ2-7, with 7 bases identical to TRBD2. Germline CDR1 is MNHNY and CDR2 is SVGAGI (reference sequence). The length of the CDR3 is 10 residues. The CDR3 DNA sequence: TGCGCAGTCGGGGGGAACGAGCAGTACTTC. Residues: CAVGGNEQYF.

As DNA, the CDR3 is TGTGCCAGCAGAACGACAGGGGGCGATGGCTACACCTTC. As protein: CASRTTGGDGYTF. J is TRBJ1-2 and V is TRBV7-9; 10 positions agree with TRBD1. CDR1 and CDR2 from the germline V gene are SEHNR and FQNEAQ (reference sequence). After removal of 6 bases from V and 6 bases from J, the junction contained 4 bases not matched to a gene. This CDR3 has 13 amino acids.

The chain recombines TRBV12-5 with TRBJ2-3; the D gene is possibly TRBD2 (7 bases). Germline CDR1 is LGHNT and CDR2 is FRNRAP. This CDR3 region has 13 residues. Trimming removed 8 bases at V and 4 bases at J, with 13 bases between. The CDR3 region is CASSGGLADTQYF. The CDR3 bases are TGTGCTAGTTCGGGGGGCCTAGCAGATACGCAGTATTTT.

J is TRBJ2-1 and V is TRBV7-8; 8 nucleotides agree with TRBD1. This CDR3 contains 15 residues. CDR1 SGHVS and CDR2 FQNEAQ come from the germline V gene. After removal of 5 bases from V and 9 bases from J, the junction contained 12 bases not matched to a gene. CDR3 sequence reads: CASSGGQARSGEQFF. Here the CDR3 DNA reads TGTGCCAGCAGCGGGGGACAGGCCAGGTCTGGTGAGCAGTTCTTC.

The chain carries TRBV5-1 and TRBJ2-1; 7 bases line up with TRBD2. The germline V gene encodes CDR1 SGHRS and CDR2 YFSETQ. The CDR3 contains 15 residues. Trimming removed 4 bases from V and 1 base from J; junction bases left unmatched: 5. In DNA, the CDR3 is TGCGCCAGCAGCGCCTCTAGCGGTTCCTACAATGAGCAGTTCTTC. Its translation: CASSASSGSYNEQFF. The variable domain in full, with the rest retrieved from reference TRBV5-1 and TRBJ2-1, is KAGVTQTPRYLIKTRGQQVTLSCSPISGHRSVSWYQQTPGQGLQFLFEYFSETQRNKGNFPGRFSGRQFSNSRSEMNVSTLELGDSALYLCASSASSGSYNEQFFGPGTRLTVL.

As concerns this clone: Other DNA sequences from this sample encode an identical CDR3 as well. The chain carries TRBV28 and TRBJ2-3; D possibly corresponds to TRBD1 (6 bases). Germline V gene lookup returns CDR1 MDHEN and CDR2 SYDVKM. The CDR3 extends over 15 amino acids. Deletions cut 3 bases from V and 0 bases from J, with 10 bases between. CDR3 in amino acids: CASSFNRGSTDTQYF. CDR3 DNA: TGTGCCAGCAGTTTTAATAGGGGGAGCACAGATACGCAGTATTTT.

The chain employs TRBV6-5 and TRBJ1-2, with a possible D match to TRBD1 (6 bases). CDR3 length: 15 residues. The ends were cut back, 4 bases at V and 4 bases at J, with 16 bases in the middle. The V gene's germline CDR1 is MNHEY and CDR2 SVGAGI. The CDR3: CASSSPANRVYGYTF. The CDR3 DNA reads TGTGCCAGCAGTTCTCCCGCCAACAGGGTCTATGGCTACACCTTC.

The sample holds one count of this clone. V is TRBV5-1 and J is TRBJ2-1; TRBD1 matches 8 bases. Germline V gene lookup returns CDR1 SGHRS and CDR2 YFSETQ. This CDR3 spans 13 amino acids. The ends lost 2 bases at V and 8 bases at J; junction bases unmatched: 3. This CDR3 reads CASSFQGADEQFF. CDR3 in DNA: TGCGCCAGCAGCTTCCAGGGGGCGGATGAGCAGTTCTTC. Filled out from reference TRBV5-1 and TRBJ2-1, the complete variable domain reads KAGVTQTPRYLIKTRGQQVTLSCSPISGHRSVSWYQQTPGQGLQFLFEYFSETQRNKGNFPGRFSGRQFSNSRSEMNVSTLELGDSALYLCASSFQGADEQFFGPGTRLTVL.